This T cell receptor (beta chain) was captured by sequencing in a study of CD8 T cells in ankylosing spondylitis. Study outcomes and limitations: Characteristic of ankylosing spondylitis blood, it appeared, was a TCR beta motif comprising roughly 8 highly homologous variants.

The trim removed 5 bases at V and 4 bases at J, leaving 11 bases unmatched. This CDR3 region has 17 residues. This clonotype was counted at least ten times. The antigen is unknown. MiXCR, run by TCRdb on the 5' RACE reads, gives a single entry per CDR3 protein. The sample has 220,000 or so distinct CDR3 sequences, roughly a tenth seen once; the top ten hold 20% to 25%. The material sequenced was blood, either unsorted or a sorted T cell fraction (not recorded which). The clonotype comes from a male donor with ankylosing spondylitis or in good health (not recorded which). The chain couples TRBV12-3 or TRBV12-4 to TRBJ2-2; 9 nucleotides agree with TRBD1. The CDR3 sequence: CASSPASGTGTTGELFF. The CDR3 nucleotides read TGTGCCAGCAGTCCTGCCTCCGGGACAGGGACCACCGGGGAGCTGTTTTTT.